A single TCR beta chain is shown here with its context. Germline CDR1 and CDR2: MNHEY and SMNVEV (reference sequence). This CDR3 region has 15 residues. Trimming took off 5 bases at V and 3 bases at J, with 16 bases between the two ends. The data were obtained in a study of CD8 T cells in Susac syndrome. The RNA, roughly 0.5 to 1 ug, was put through reverse transcription using random hexamers. TCRdb redid the calling of the immunoSEQ multiplex PCR reads with MiXCR, one entry per CDR3 protein. This sample has roughly 120,000 distinct CDR3 sequences; approximately 94% occur once, and the top ten carry approximately 0.12%.

V and J are TRBV27 and TRBJ1-1; D ambiguous. What was sequenced was CD4+ T cells from PBMCs. This receptor was identified in a human donor with multiple sclerosis. CDR3 region: CASSTARIGDTEAFF. CDR3 coding DNA: TGTGCCAGCAGTACCGCCCGGATCGGAGACACTGAAGCTTTCTTT.